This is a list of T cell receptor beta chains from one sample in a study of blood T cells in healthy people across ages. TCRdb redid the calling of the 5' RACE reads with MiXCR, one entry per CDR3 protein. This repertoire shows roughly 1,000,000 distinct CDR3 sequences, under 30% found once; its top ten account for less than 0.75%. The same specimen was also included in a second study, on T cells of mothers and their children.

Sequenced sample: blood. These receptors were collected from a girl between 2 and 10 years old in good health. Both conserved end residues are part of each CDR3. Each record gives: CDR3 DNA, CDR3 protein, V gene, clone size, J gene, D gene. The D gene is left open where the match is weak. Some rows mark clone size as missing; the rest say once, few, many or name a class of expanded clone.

DNA: TGCAGCGGAACAGAGAACACCGGGGAGCTGTTTTTT
CDR3: CSGTENTGELFF
V: TRBV29-1
size: .
J: TRBJ2-2
D: .

DNA: TGTGCCAGTAAAAAGGCCATAAAGAACACTGAAGCTTTCTTT
CDR3: CASKKAIKNTEAFF
V: TRBV19
size: few
J: TRBJ1-1
D: .

DNA: TGTGCCAGCAGTTTGACAGGGTATCCTGGCTACACCTTC
CDR3: CASSLTGYPGYTF
V: TRBV27
size: .
J: TRBJ1-2
D: TRBD1

DNA: TGCAGTGCTACTACTAACAGTTACACTGAAGCTTTCTTT
CDR3: CSATTNSYTEAFF
V: TRBV20-1
size: few
J: TRBJ1-1
D: .

DNA: TGCAGCGTTGTGCGGGACAATGAGCAGTTCTTC
CDR3: CSVVRDNEQFF
V: TRBV29-1
size: few
J: TRBJ2-1
D: .

DNA: TGTGCCAGCAGCCGTAGTCTTCAGCCCCAGCATTTT
CDR3: CASSRSLQPQHF
V: TRBV12-3/TRBV12-4
size: few
J: TRBJ1-5
D: .

DNA: TGCAGTGCTAGAGAGGGACAGCGAAATGAAAAACTGTTTTTT
CDR3: CSAREGQRNEKLFF
V: TRBV20-1
size: .
J: TRBJ1-4
D: TRBD1

DNA: TGTGCCACCGGACAGTACACAGATACGCAGTATTTT
CDR3: CATGQYTDTQYF
V: TRBV6-6
size: .
J: TRBJ2-3
D: .

DNA: TGTGCCAGCTCACCACCGACGTTTCTACTAGCCCGGGATCTCACCGGGGAGCTGTTTTTT
CDR3: CASSPPTFLLARDLTGELFF
V: TRBV18
size: .
J: TRBJ2-2
D: .

DNA: TGCGCCAGCAGCCTCGTAGCGGGGGCCACCGGGGAGCTGTTTTTT
CDR3: CASSLVAGATGELFF
V: TRBV4-1
size: .
J: TRBJ2-2
D: TRBD2

DNA: TGTGCCAGCAGTTTCGGACCGCCCGGGAGGCAGTACTTC
CDR3: CASSFGPPGRQYF
V: TRBV28
size: few
J: TRBJ2-7
D: .

DNA: TGCAGTGCCGATAGCGGGGGGGCCGTATTTGGCACAGATACGCAGTATTTT
CDR3: CSADSGGAVFGTDTQYF
V: TRBV20-1
size: .
J: TRBJ2-3
D: TRBD2

DNA: TGTGCCAGCAGCCAAGGCTTCTACGGGCAGTACTTC
CDR3: CASSQGFYGQYF
V: TRBV14
size: few
J: TRBJ2-7
D: .

DNA: TGTGCCAGCAGCCCCCGTCGTGGCGGGGTGAGAAATGAGCAGTTCTTC
CDR3: CASSPRRGGVRNEQFF
V: TRBV12-3/TRBV12-4
size: few
J: TRBJ2-1
D: .

DNA: TGTGCCAGCATCCCCCCGGGACAGGGCCACAATGAGCAGTTCTTC
CDR3: CASIPPGQGHNEQFF
V: TRBV6-2/TRBV6-3
size: .
J: TRBJ2-1
D: TRBD1

DNA: TGCAGTGCTGACGGTTCTGACGGCTACACCTTC
CDR3: CSADGSDGYTF
V: TRBV20-1
size: .
J: TRBJ1-2
D: .

DNA: TGTGCCAGCAGCCTAGATAGGGCCGGTAACACTGAAGCTTTCTTT
CDR3: CASSLDRAGNTEAFF
V: TRBV3-1
size: once
J: TRBJ1-1
D: .

DNA: TGTGCCAGCGGCGGGATAGAAAACATTCAGTACTTC
CDR3: CASGGIENIQYF
V: TRBV5-6
size: .
J: TRBJ2-4
D: .

DNA: TGCAGCGTTGATCCGGGTTGGGTACAGAATGAGCAGTTCTTC
CDR3: CSVDPGWVQNEQFF
V: TRBV29-1
size: .
J: TRBJ2-1
D: .

DNA: TGCAGCGTTGGGGGGGGATTCGGTACTGAAGCTTTCTTT
CDR3: CSVGGGFGTEAFF
V: TRBV29-1
size: .
J: TRBJ1-1
D: .

DNA: TGCAGCGTTTTGAGCGGGGGATACAATGAGCAGTTCTTC
CDR3: CSVLSGGYNEQFF
V: TRBV29-1
size: .
J: TRBJ2-1
D: TRBD2

DNA: TGTGCCATCAGTGCCACTGACGGGGTGGGCACTGAAGCTTTCTTT
CDR3: CAISATDGVGTEAFF
V: TRBV10-3
size: once
J: TRBJ1-1
D: .